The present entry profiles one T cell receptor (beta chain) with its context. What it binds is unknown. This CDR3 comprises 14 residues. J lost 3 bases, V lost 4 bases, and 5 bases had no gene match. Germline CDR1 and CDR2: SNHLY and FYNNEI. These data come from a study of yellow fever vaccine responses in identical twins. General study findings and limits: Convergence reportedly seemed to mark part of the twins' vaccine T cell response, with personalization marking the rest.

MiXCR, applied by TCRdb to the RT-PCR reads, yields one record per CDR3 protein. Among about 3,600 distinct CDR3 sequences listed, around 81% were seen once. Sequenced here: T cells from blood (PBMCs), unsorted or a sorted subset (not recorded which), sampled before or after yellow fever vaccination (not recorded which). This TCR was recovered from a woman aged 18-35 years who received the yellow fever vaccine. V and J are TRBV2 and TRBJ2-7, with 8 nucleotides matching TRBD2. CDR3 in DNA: TGTGCCAGCAGTGTCAAAGGGACTAGCTACGAGCAGTACTTC. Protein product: CASSVKGTSYEQYF.